What follows are 10 T cell receptor beta chains derived from one specimen sequenced in a study of blood T cell repertoires in COVID-19. Profiled with immunoSEQ multiplex PCR; TCRdb holds only in-frame clones, not every one. Seen here are about 260,000 clones, about 87% observed once, and the top ten hold 10%. Specimen: peripheral blood. All receptors come from a woman between 65 and 79 years old with COVID-19, enrolled during active disease.

This clone was seen a handful of times. The V call is TRBV7-2, the J call TRBJ2-7; D is perhaps TRBD2 (7 bases). The CDR3 runs to 17 residues. Germline V CDR1 and CDR2: SGHTA, FQGNSA. The ends were cut back, 0 bases at V and 3 bases at J, with 18 bases in the middle. The CDR3 protein is CASSLAVQGRERYEQYF. As DNA, the CDR3 is TGTGCCAGCAGCTTAGCGGTCCAGGGGCGGGAGCGCTACGAGCAGTACTTC.

V and J are TRBV6-2 or TRBV6-3 and TRBJ2-2, with TRBD2 matching 7 bases. Germline V gene lookup returns CDR1 MNHEY and CDR2 SVGEGT. The J segment lost 2 bases and the V segment lost 4 bases, leaving 4 bases of the junction unmatched. The CDR3 is made up of 15 amino acids. The CDR3 DNA reads TGTGCCAGCAGTTCCCTAGCGGTCAACACCGGGGAGCTGTTTTTT. It is translated as CASSSLAVNTGELFF.

This clone was found once. V and J are TRBV10-3 and TRBJ2-7; 9 bases fit TRBD2. This CDR3 has 15 residues. V lost 4 bases, J lost 2 bases, and 6 bases stayed unmatched. Germline V gives CDR1 ENHRY, CDR2 SYGVKD. Here the CDR3 DNA reads TGTGCCATCAGTGGTCCTAGCGGGAAAACCTACGAGCAGTACTTC. This codes for CAISGPSGKTYEQYF.

The V gene is TRBV5-5, the J gene TRBJ1-4, with D tentatively TRBD1 (6 bases). Germline V CDR1 and CDR2: SGHKS, YYEKEE (reference sequence). There are 15 residues in the CDR3. The V and J ends lost 6 bases and 0 bases respectively, with 12 bases between them. The DNA of the CDR3 is TGTGCCAGCAACCCTAGGACAGCAACTAATGAAAAACTGTTTTTT. Its translation: CASNPRTATNEKLFF.

The V call is TRBV7-8, the J call TRBJ2-4; D call uncertain. The CDR3 covers 17 residues. Per germline, CDR1 SGHVS and CDR2 FQNEAQ. With 1 base removed from V and 1 base from J, the gap between germline ends came to 14 bases. CDR3 in DNA: TGTGCCAGCAGCTTAGGGAGCCCCGGTTCTGCCAAAAACATTCAGTACTTC. Protein: CASSLGSPGSAKNIQYF.

V and J are TRBV10-3 and TRBJ2-3; weak D call: TRBD2 (5 bases). Per the germline V gene, CDR1 is ENHRY and CDR2 is SYGVKD. Trimming removed 11 bases at V and 6 bases at J, with 18 bases between. The CDR3 length is 13 residues. DNA for the CDR3: TGTGCCGCAGTTGCGGGTTTTACGGATACGCAGTATTTT. The encoded protein is CAAVAGFTDTQYF.

The chain carries TRBV6-5 and TRBJ1-3; TRBD1 aligns across 8 bases. Germline assignment: CDR1 MNHEY and CDR2 SVGAGI. V dropped 2 bases and J dropped 0; count of bases not matched to a gene: 3. The CDR3 covers 16 residues. The CDR3 DNA reads TGTGCCAGCAGTTACCGACAGGGGAACTCTGGAAACACCATATATTTT. This translates into CASSYRQGNSGNTIYF.

This clone was seen a few times. V gene TRBV29-1 combines with J gene TRBJ2-1, with unresolved D. This CDR3 has 12 amino acids. Trimming cost V 4 bases and J 9 bases, with 13 bases left between them. Germline values: CDR1 SQVTM, CDR2 ANQGSEA. The chain's CDR3 is CSVVPLRSEQFF. DNA for the CDR3: TGCAGCGTTGTCCCCCTTCGGTCTGAGCAGTTCTTC.

The chain joins TRBV4-3 to TRBJ2-7, with TRBD1 as a possible D gene (6 bases). V lost 2 bases, J lost 2 bases, and 13 bases lay in between. Per the germline V gene, CDR1 is LGHNA and CDR2 is YSLEER. CDR3 length: 15 amino acids. The CDR3 region is CASSQFPGATYEQYF. In DNA form, the CDR3 reads TGCGCCAGCAGCCAATTCCCAGGGGCCACCTACGAGCAGTACTTC.

The V call is TRBV19, the J call TRBJ2-3; 8 bases are shared with TRBD2. The CDR3 length is 16 residues. V was clipped by 7 bases and J by 4 bases; unmatched bases: 13. Germline V gives CDR1 LNHDA, CDR2 SQIVND (reference sequence). This CDR3 reads CASKGASGRSADTQYF. CDR3 bases: TGTGCCAGTAAGGGAGCCAGCGGGAGATCTGCAGATACGCAGTATTTT. Combining the CDR3 with reference TRBV19 and TRBJ2-3 gives the whole variable domain DGGITQSPKYLFRKEGQNVTLSCEQNLNHDAMYWYRQDPGQGLRLIYYSQIVNDFQKGDIAEGYSVSREKKESFPLTVTSAQKNPTAFYLCASKGASGRSADTQYFGPGTRLTVL.